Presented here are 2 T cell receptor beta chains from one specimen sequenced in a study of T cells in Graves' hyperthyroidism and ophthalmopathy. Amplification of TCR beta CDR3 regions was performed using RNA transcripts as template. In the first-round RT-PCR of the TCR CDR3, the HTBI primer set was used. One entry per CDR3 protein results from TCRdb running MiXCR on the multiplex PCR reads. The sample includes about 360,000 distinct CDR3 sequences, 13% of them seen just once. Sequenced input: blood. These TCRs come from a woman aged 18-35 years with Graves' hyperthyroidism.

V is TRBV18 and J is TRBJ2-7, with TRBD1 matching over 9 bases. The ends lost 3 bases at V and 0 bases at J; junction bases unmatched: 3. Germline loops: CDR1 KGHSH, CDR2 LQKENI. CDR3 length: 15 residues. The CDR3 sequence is CASSPRDRASYEQYF. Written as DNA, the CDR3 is TGTGCCAGCTCACCCCGGGACAGGGCCTCCTACGAGCAGTACTTC.

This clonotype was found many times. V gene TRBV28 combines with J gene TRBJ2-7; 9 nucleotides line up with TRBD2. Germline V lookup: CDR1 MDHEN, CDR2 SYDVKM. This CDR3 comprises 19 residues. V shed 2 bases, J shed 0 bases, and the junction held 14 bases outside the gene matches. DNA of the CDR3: TGTGCCAGCAGTTTAACGCTAGCGGGGCCAGCTTCGAGCTCCTACGAGCAGTACTTC. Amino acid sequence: CASSLTLAGPASSSYEQYF.